The T cell receptor (beta chain) under discussion was sequenced for a study of cytomegalovirus exposure and HLA in healthy donors. CDR1 is MNHEY, CDR2 SMNVEV, per germline (reference sequence). The CDR3 has 15 residues. The V segment lost 3 bases and the J segment 5 bases; nucleotides outside the gene matches: 7. The PCR used 60 Vbeta and 13 Jbeta primers. The table came from immunoSEQ multiplex PCR; TCRdb's copy has only in-frame clones and leaves some out. The table includes 140,000 or so clones, around 75% detected once. Study conclusions and caveats: The authors later linked a missense DCLRE1C variant to TCR beta V- and J-gene trimming. Among TCR sequences, most were rare, though some public TCRs appeared in many donors. As a later analysis showed, several of the most significant clusters appeared to be linked to common viral pathogens.

This clone was detected a few times. Its antigen is still unknown. Each donor was healthy, and each was a bone marrow donor. The origin of this receptor is a man in his 60s in good health and CMV-seronegative. The material sequenced was PBMCs. The chain has TRBV27 and TRBJ2-3; 8 bases agree with TRBD2. CDR3 sequence reads: CASSLIFAGGDTQYF. The CDR3 DNA reads TGTGCCAGCAGTTTGATATTTGCGGGAGGAGATACGCAGTATTTT.